The 8 T cell receptor beta chains given below trace back to one sample, sequenced in a study of blood T cell repertoires in COVID-19. Assay used: immunoSEQ multiplex PCR; TCRdb lists only in-frame clones, some missing. The sample carries roughly 330,000 clones, 65% to 85% recorded once. Sequencing input: peripheral blood. The receptors shown here come from a woman in her forties or fifties with acute or convalescent COVID-19.

This chain links TRBV7-2 with TRBJ2-7; weak D call: TRBD1 (6 bases). The CDR3 runs 13 residues. Germline CDR1 SGHTA, CDR2 FQGNSA. Trimming removed 5 bases at V and 6 bases at J, with 14 bases between. The CDR3 DNA reads TGTGCCAGCAGCAAAGAACAGGGAAGCGAGCAGTACGTC. Its translation: CASSKEQGSEQYV.

This chain links TRBV18 with TRBJ2-3; 8 bases map to TRBD2. CDR3 length: 16 amino acids. V shed 2 bases, J shed 0 bases, and the junction held 4 bases outside the gene matches. Germline V gives CDR1 KGHSH, CDR2 LQKENI. CDR3: CASSPVSGASTDTQYF. The CDR3 DNA reads as TGTGCCAGCTCACCAGTTAGCGGGGCTAGCACAGATACGCAGTATTTT. Looking up the rest from reference TRBV18 and TRBJ2-3 gives the full variable domain: NAGVMQNPRHLVRRRGQEARLRCSPMKGHSHVYWYRQLPEEGLKFMVYLQKENIIDESGMPKERFSAEFPKEGPSILRIQQVVRGDSAAYFCASSPVSGASTDTQYFGPGTRLTVL.

The chain combines TRBV10-3 with TRBJ2-1; perhaps TRBD1 as D (5 bases). V shed 7 bases and J shed 3 bases, with 16 bases lying between them. Germline assignment: CDR1 ENHRY and CDR2 SYGVKD. The CDR3 spans 15 residues. The CDR3 spells CAITFQGFSYNEQFF. In DNA form, the CDR3 reads TGTGCCATCACTTTCCAGGGCTTTAGCTACAATGAGCAGTTCTTC.

V gene TRBV19 combines with J gene TRBJ1-1, with TRBD1 matching over 7 bases. Germline lookup yields CDR1 LNHDA and CDR2 SQIVND (reference sequence). The CDR3 covers 14 residues. With 7 bases clipped from V and 6 bases from J, the junction kept 11 bases outside the gene matches. DNA of the CDR3: TGTGCCAGTATCGACCAGACAGGGTGGGCTGAAGCTTTCTTT. Its protein product is CASIDQTGWAEAFF.

The sample holds one count of this clone. This chain uses TRBV7-6 with TRBJ2-2; D call uncertain. V was shortened by 5 bases and J by 5 bases, with 15 bases between the two germline ends. There are 15 residues in the CDR3. Per the germline V gene, CDR1 is SGHVS and CDR2 is FNYEAQ. The CDR3 loop reads CASSRSQAGTGELFF. As DNA, the CDR3 is TGTGCCAGCAGCCGCTCGCAAGCCGGGACCGGGGAGCTGTTTTTT.

The chain has TRBV27 and TRBJ1-2, with D possibly TRBD1 on 6 matching bases. V gave up 4 bases and J gave up 8 bases, with 17 bases separating them. CDR3 length: 14 amino acids. Germline assignment: CDR1 MNHEY and CDR2 SMNVEV (reference sequence). The CDR3 sequence: CASSYTGTPLGYTF. CDR3 DNA: TGTGCCAGCAGTTACACAGGGACCCCATTGGGCTACACCTTC.

CDR3 DNA: TGCAGCGTCATATTGTGGGGGGGACAAGAGACCCAGTACTTC. Its translation: CSVILWGGQETQYF. This chain links TRBV29-1 with TRBJ2-5; 7 bases fit TRBD2. Trimming at V came to 6 bases and at J to 2 bases, leaving 9 bases not matched to a gene. Germline assignment: CDR1 SQVTM and CDR2 ANQGSEA. The CDR3 is made up of 14 amino acids.

The V and J genes are TRBV19 and TRBJ1-1, with D unresolved. The CDR3 sequence is 14 residues long. Germline-derived CDR1 and CDR2 are LNHDA and SQIVND (reference sequence). V was trimmed by 1 base and J by 4 bases, leaving 10 bases between them. Here the CDR3 reads CASSIGTEGTEAFF. In DNA, the CDR3 is TGTGCCAGTAGTATAGGGACGGAGGGCACTGAAGCTTTCTTT.